This TCR beta chain was sequenced in a study of T cell repertoires in ileal Crohn's disease. The study's findings and limits: Postoperative endoscopy occurred within one year, median roughly 7.1 months. Mucosal expansions were suggested to be mainly CD8 T cells.

TCRdb's copy holds only in-frame clones and misses some; the assay was immunoSEQ multiplex PCR. The sample holds about 1,400 clones; around four fifths are singletons and the top ten take over 10%. V lost 3 bases to trimming and J lost 1 base, with 3 bases between them. The V gene's germline CDR1 is MDHEN and CDR2 SYDVKM. This CDR3 has 12 residues. For this clone: Its matching antigen is unknown.

Noted time point: neoterminal ileum biopsy at postoperative endoscopy, about 6 months after surgery. This receptor was identified in an adult with Crohn's disease. The sample consisted of ileal tissue. J is TRBJ1-2 and V is TRBV28; no definite D call. CDR3 sequence reads: CASSFYNYGYTF. The CDR3 nucleotides read TGTGCCAGCAGTTTTTATAACTATGGCTACACCTTC.